The 24 T cell receptor beta chains in this list originate from one sample, sequenced in a study of blood T cell repertoires in COVID-19. Some clones are missing from TCRdb's copy, which holds only in-frame ones; the method was immunoSEQ multiplex PCR. The repertoire has some 170,000 clones, about 79% of them found once; the top ten carry about 15%. Material for sequencing was PBMCs or T cells enriched from blood (not recorded which). All receptors derive from a man in his fifties or sixties who had recovered from COVID-19.

DNA of the CDR3: TGTGCCAGCAGTGTCCCCGGGACTAGCGGGGGGGCCCCCTCCAGCTACGAGCAGTACTTC. It specifies CASSVPGTSGGAPSSYEQYF. The rearrangement links TRBV6-1 to TRBJ2-7, with 16 bases identical to TRBD2. The V segment lost 4 bases and the J segment 3 bases; nucleotides outside the gene matches: 15. Per the germline V gene, CDR1 is MNHNS and CDR2 is SASEGT. There are 20 residues in the CDR3.

The rearrangement joins TRBV6-5 to TRBJ1-5, with TRBD1 as a possible D gene (6 bases). The CDR3 extends over 14 amino acids. V gave up 3 bases and J gave up 7 bases, with 13 bases separating them. Germline V gene sequence: CDR1 MNHEY, CDR2 SVGAGI. The CDR3, as DNA: TGTGCCAGCAGTTATGAGGCAGGGGTGCAGCCCCAGCATTTT. Translated, it gives CASSYEAGVQPQHF.

The gene calls are TRBV5-1 and TRBJ2-5; 7 bases fit TRBD1. Germline V lookup: CDR1 SGHRS, CDR2 YFSETQ. J lost 2 bases, V lost 6 bases, and 7 bases had no gene match. The CDR3 runs 14 residues. The chain's CDR3 is CASTKSGQQETQYF. As DNA, the CDR3 is TGCGCCAGCACGAAGTCGGGACAGCAAGAGACCCAGTACTTC. Full variable domain (remainder filled in from reference TRBV5-1 and TRBJ2-5): KAGVTQTPRYLIKTRGQQVTLSCSPISGHRSVSWYQQTPGQGLQFLFEYFSETQRNKGNFPGRFSGRQFSNSRSEMNVSTLELGDSALYLCASTKSGQQETQYFGPGTRLLVL.

The rearrangement uses TRBV9 and TRBJ1-2; D gene ambiguous. The germline V gene encodes CDR1 SGDLS and CDR2 YYNGEE. V was trimmed by 4 bases and J by 0 bases, leaving 16 bases between them. The CDR3 spans 16 residues. The DNA of the CDR3 is TGTGCCAGCAGCAAAGTTGGTTACAGTTCTAACTATGGCTACACCTTC. Protein product: CASSKVGYSSNYGYTF.

The chain recombines TRBV7-8 with TRBJ1-5; the D is unclear. Trimming took 1 base from V and 4 from J, leaving 11 bases between them. This CDR3 is built from 15 residues. Germline-derived CDR1 and CDR2 are SGHVS and FQNEAQ. CDR3 sequence (DNA): TGTGCCAGCAGCTTAGTCCGGGTTGTGAATCAGCCCCAGCATTTT. Translation gives CASSLVRVVNQPQHF.

The V and J genes are TRBV30 and TRBJ2-1, with TRBD1 matching 9 bases. In germline, CDR1 is GTSNPN, CDR2 SVGIG (reference sequence). Trimming cost V 3 bases and J 8 bases; bases outside gene matches: 14. CDR3 size: 16 residues. CDR3 residues: CAWSPTDRGGYYEQFF. Written as DNA, the CDR3 is TGTGCCTGGAGCCCGACGGACAGGGGCGGGTATTATGAGCAGTTCTTC.

This clone has only one observation. The chain has TRBV5-5 and TRBJ1-1; TRBD1 aligns across 8 bases. Germline V gene data show CDR1 as SGHKS and CDR2 as YYEKEE (reference sequence). The CDR3 runs 14 residues. V lost 4 bases to trimming and J lost 3 bases; unmatched junction nucleotides: 5. CDR3 protein: CASSRQGFDTEAFF. In nucleotides, the CDR3 is TGTGCCAGCAGCAGACAGGGGTTCGACACTGAAGCTTTCTTT.

J is TRBJ1-1 and V is TRBV3-1 (or the pseudogene TRBV3-2); TRBD1 is a possible D gene (5 bases). The CDR3 sequence is 14 residues long. CDR1 is LGHDT, CDR2 YNNKEL, per germline (reference sequence). The V and J ends lost 0 bases and 1 base respectively, with 6 bases between them. CDR3 protein: CASSQDGQNTEAFF. Written as DNA, the CDR3 is TGTGCCAGCAGCCAAGATGGACAGAACACTGAAGCTTTCTTT.

This chain connects TRBV7-2 to TRBJ1-3; possibly TRBD1 for D (5 bases). Trimming stripped 1 base from V and 0 bases from J, with 13 bases between. Per germline, CDR1 SGHTA and CDR2 FQGNSA. The CDR3 has 17 residues. DNA for the CDR3: TGTGCCAGCAGCTTAGAACCAGGGATACTCTCTGGAAACACCATATATTTT. Translating gives CASSLEPGILSGNTIYF.

The J gene is TRBJ1-2, the V gene TRBV6-5; 7 positions agree with TRBD1. With V trimmed by 6 bases and J by 6 bases, 7 bases remained unmatched. The CDR3 contains 13 residues. Germline CDR1 MNHEY, CDR2 SVGAGI. This chain's CDR3 is CASRAYDRDGYTF. The CDR3 DNA follows: TGTGCCAGCAGGGCATATGACAGGGATGGCTACACCTTC.

The chain combines TRBV7-2 with TRBJ1-3; D gene uncertain. The CDR3 sequence is 14 residues long. V lost 1 base and J lost 0, with 4 bases in between. The V gene's germline CDR1 is SGHTA and CDR2 FQGNSA. The CDR3 region is CASSLVSSGNTIYF. CDR3 sequence (DNA): TGTGCCAGCAGCTTAGTCAGCTCTGGAAACACCATATATTTT.

The V gene is TRBV3-1 (or the pseudogene TRBV3-2), the J gene TRBJ2-7, with no clear D. CDR1 and CDR2 (germline): LGHDT, YNNKEL (reference sequence). This CDR3 spans 14 amino acids. V was clipped by 2 bases and J by 3 bases, with 11 bases between them. The CDR3 DNA reads as TGTGCCAGCAGCCAAACGAGTAGCCGCTACGAGCAGTACTTC. Protein product: CASSQTSSRYEQYF.

J is TRBJ1-2 and V is TRBV7-9; TRBD1 aligns across 11 bases. CDR3 length: 16 amino acids. Germline V gene data show CDR1 as SEHNR and CDR2 as FQNEAQ (reference sequence). Trimming took 5 bases from V and 4 from J; bases not matched to a gene: 9. The CDR3 loop is CASSPEAGQGVYGYTF. The CDR3 DNA is TGTGCCAGCAGCCCCGAGGCGGGACAGGGGGTCTATGGCTACACCTTC.

This clone has just a few counts. The chain has TRBV13 and TRBJ2-1; 7 bases line up with TRBD1. CDR1 is PRHDT and CDR2 is FYEKMQ in the germline V gene (reference sequence). Trimming took 6 bases from V and 8 from J; bases not matched to a gene: 7. CDR3 length: 13 amino acids. CDR3 DNA sequence: TGTGCCAGCAGGGCGACAGGGCTCTATGAGCAGTTCTTC. Encoded protein: CASRATGLYEQFF. Variable domain in full (rest from reference TRBV13 and TRBJ2-1): AAGVIQSPRHLIKEKRETATLKCYPIPRHDTVYWYQQGPGQDPQFLISFYEKMQSDKGSIPDRFSAQQFSDYHSELNMSSLELGDSALYFCASRATGLYEQFFGPGTRLTVL.

The chain combines TRBV19 with TRBJ2-7; possible D gene TRBD1, 6 bases. The CDR3 contains 15 residues. The germline V and J ends were trimmed by 6 bases and 3 bases, with 18 bases remaining between them. The germline V gene encodes CDR1 LNHDA and CDR2 SQIVND (reference sequence). CDR3 nucleotides: TGTGCCAGTAGCTACGGCCCGGGACACAACTACGAGCAGTACTTC. Translated, it gives CASSYGPGHNYEQYF.

This clone has a single count. The CDR3 nucleotides are TGTGCCAGCAGCTTGGCAGGGAGCAATCAGCCCCAGCATTTT. Amino acid sequence: CASSLAGSNQPQHF. The chain links TRBV13 to TRBJ1-5; D may be TRBD1 (5 bases). Trimming pared 3 bases from V and 1 base from J, leaving 7 bases between. The CDR3 runs to 14 residues. Germline V gene lookup returns CDR1 PRHDT and CDR2 FYEKMQ (reference sequence).

The chain employs TRBV5-1 and TRBJ2-2; TRBD1 matches 9 bases. Unmatched junction bases numbered 6, after V lost 4 bases and J lost 5 bases. The CDR3 contains 15 residues. Germline assignment: CDR1 SGHRS and CDR2 YFSETQ. CDR3 sequence: CASSPGTGSTGELFF. CDR3 in DNA: TGCGCCAGCAGCCCCGGGACAGGGTCGACCGGGGAGCTGTTTTTT.

The chain has TRBV6-5 and TRBJ2-7, with a weak D call TRBD1 (6 bases). From germline, CDR1 is MNHEY and CDR2 SVGAGI. This CDR3 is built from 15 residues. V was pared by 7 bases and J by 2 bases, with 18 bases between. The CDR3 DNA follows: TGTGCCAGCATTCCGGTCCAGACAGGAACCTACGAGCAGTACTTC. This encodes CASIPVQTGTYEQYF.

The sample holds one count of this clone. This chain links TRBV9 with TRBJ1-2; 7 bases map to TRBD1. Trimming at V came to 4 bases and at J to 0 bases, leaving 6 bases not matched to a gene. In germline, CDR1 is SGDLS, CDR2 YYNGEE. The CDR3 length is 15 residues. CDR3 nucleotides: TGTGCCAGCAGCTTACAGGGGCTGACTAACTATGGCTACACCTTC. It encodes CASSLQGLTNYGYTF.

This clone has ten or more counts. The chain recombines TRBV7-3 with TRBJ1-1; D gene uncertain. The CDR3 is 13 residues long. The V gene lost 3 bases and the J gene lost 1 base, with 6 bases spanning the gap. Looked up from germline, CDR1 is SGHTA and CDR2 is FQGTGA. CDR3 nucleotides: TGTGCCAGCAGCTTCAGTCAGAACACTGAAGCTTTCTTT. It codes for CASSFSQNTEAFF.

This clone occurred once. The chain couples TRBV18 to TRBJ1-5; D gene uncertain. This CDR3 has 15 amino acids. Germline CDR1 and CDR2: KGHSH and LQKENI. Trimming took off 1 base at V and 6 bases at J, with 13 bases between the two ends. In nucleotides, the CDR3 is TGTGCCAGCTCACCACAGGGAGGTAGAAGTCAGCCCCAGCATTTT. Translating gives CASSPQGGRSQPQHF.

The count of this clone is one. J is TRBJ1-4 and V is TRBV11-3; no clear D. The V gene's germline CDR1 is SGHNT and CDR2 YENEEA. Deletions cut 2 bases from V and 6 bases from J, with 4 bases between. The CDR3 has 12 amino acids. The CDR3 DNA is TGTGCCAGCAGCTTACCTCATGAAAAACTGTTTTTT. Protein: CASSLPHEKLFF.

V and J are TRBV5-4 and TRBJ1-4, with 7 nucleotides matching TRBD1. V trimming: 0 bases; J trimming: 4 bases; junction bases outside the gene matches: 6. The length of the CDR3 is 16 residues. Looked up from germline, CDR1 is SGHNT and CDR2 is YYREEE (reference sequence). CDR3 residues: CASSLGVGQINEKLFF. Here the CDR3 DNA reads TGTGCCAGCAGCTTGGGAGTGGGACAGATTAATGAAAAACTGTTTTTT.

This chain joins TRBV28 and TRBJ1-4, with 10 bases aligning to TRBD1. Germline CDR1 and CDR2: MDHEN and SYDVKM. This CDR3 contains 14 residues. Germline trimming cut 8 bases from V and 5 bases from J; bases unmatched to any gene: 5. CDR3 in amino acids: CASLPGQGNEKLFF. CDR3 in DNA: TGTGCCAGCCTACCGGGACAGGGGAATGAAAAACTGTTTTTT.